The 2 T cell receptor beta chains given below trace back to one sample, sequenced in a study of cytomegalovirus exposure and HLA in healthy donors. The PCR made use of 60 Vbeta and 13 Jbeta primers. The table came from immunoSEQ multiplex PCR; TCRdb's copy has only in-frame clones and leaves some out. This repertoire shows 150,000 to 200,000 clones, less than 90% found once; its top ten account for approximately 2%. Sequenced sample: PBMCs. These receptors were obtained from a man between 18 and 35 years old in good health and CMV-seronegative.

V is TRBV28 and J is TRBJ2-7; no definite D call. Germline V lookup: CDR1 MDHEN, CDR2 SYDVKM. V lost 6 bases and J 1 base, leaving 16 bases between the germline ends. The length of the CDR3 is 15 residues. This chain's CDR3 is CASSSPWAGSYEQYF. CDR3 bases: TGTGCCAGCAGCTCCCCGTGGGCAGGATCCTACGAGCAGTACTTC.

The V and J genes are TRBV11-2 and TRBJ2-5; possible D gene TRBD1, 5 bases. Between the trimmed V and J ends, which lost 1 base and 3 bases, there was a span of 18 bases. CDR3 length: 17 amino acids. Per germline, CDR1 SGHAT and CDR2 FQNNGV. The CDR3 protein is CASSLVVLTGRKETQYF. CDR3 in DNA: TGTGCCAGCAGCTTAGTTGTCTTAACAGGAAGGAAAGAGACCCAGTACTTC.